The clone carrying this T cell receptor beta chain was detected many times. Its antigen is as yet unknown. This CDR3 contains 12 residues. Germline assignment: CDR1 DFQATT and CDR2 SNEGSKA (reference sequence). Trimming removed 1 base from V and 13 bases from J, with 14 bases in between. This specimen comes from a study of T cells in Graves' hyperthyroidism and ophthalmopathy. Study-level points and caveats: Most clonotypes expanded in thyroid above 0.001 were likewise present in blood.

Template material for amplifying TCR beta CDR3 regions consisted of RNA transcripts. The HTBI primer set served for first-round RT-PCR of the TCR CDR3. TCRdb independently ran MiXCR on the multiplex PCR reads; one entry per CDR3 protein. The data hold 530,000 or so distinct CDR3 sequences, with roughly 17% observed a single time. The sequence derives from a woman aged 18-35 years with Graves' ophthalmopathy. The source material was blood. The genes are TRBV20-1 and TRBJ2-1; D may match TRBD1 or TRBD2 (5 bases each). The CDR3 loop is CSARGGSPNQFF. CDR3 coding DNA: TGCAGTGCTAGAGGGGGGTCCCCTAATCAGTTCTTC.